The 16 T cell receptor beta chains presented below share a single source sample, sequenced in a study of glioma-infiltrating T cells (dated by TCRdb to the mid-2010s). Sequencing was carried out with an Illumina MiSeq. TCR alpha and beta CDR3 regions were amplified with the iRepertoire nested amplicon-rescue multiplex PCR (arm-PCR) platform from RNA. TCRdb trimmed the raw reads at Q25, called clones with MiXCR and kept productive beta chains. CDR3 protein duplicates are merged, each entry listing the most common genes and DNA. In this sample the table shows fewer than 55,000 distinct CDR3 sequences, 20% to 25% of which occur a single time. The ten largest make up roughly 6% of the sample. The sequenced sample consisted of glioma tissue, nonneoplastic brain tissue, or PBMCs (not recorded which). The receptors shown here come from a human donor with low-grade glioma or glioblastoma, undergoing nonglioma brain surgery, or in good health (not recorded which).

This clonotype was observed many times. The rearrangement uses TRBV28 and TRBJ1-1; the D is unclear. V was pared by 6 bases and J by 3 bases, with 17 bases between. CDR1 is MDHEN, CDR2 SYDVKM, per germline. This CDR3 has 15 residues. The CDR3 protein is CASSSPTSWDTEAFF. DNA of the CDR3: TGTGCCAGCAGCTCCCCGACGAGTTGGGACACTGAAGCTTTCTTT.

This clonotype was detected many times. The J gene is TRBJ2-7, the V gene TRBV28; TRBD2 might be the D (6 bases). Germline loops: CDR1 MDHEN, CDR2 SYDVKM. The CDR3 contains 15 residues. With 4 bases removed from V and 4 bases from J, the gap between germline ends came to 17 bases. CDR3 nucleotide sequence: TGTGCCAGCAGTTGGGGTCGAATGGGGGGATACGAGCAGTACTTC. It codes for CASSWGRMGGYEQYF. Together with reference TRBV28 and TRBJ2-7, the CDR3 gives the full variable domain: DVKVTQSSRYLVKRTGEKVFLECVQDMDHENMFWYRQDPGLGLRLIYFSYDVKMKEKGDIPEGYSVSREKKERFSLILESASTNQTSMYLCASSWGRMGGYEQYFGPGTRLTVT.

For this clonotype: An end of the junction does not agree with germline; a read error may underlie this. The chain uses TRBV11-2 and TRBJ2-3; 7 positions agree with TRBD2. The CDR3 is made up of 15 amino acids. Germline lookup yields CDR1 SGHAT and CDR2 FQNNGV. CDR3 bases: TGTGCCAGCGGCTTAGGAGCGGGGAGCACAGATACGCAGTATTTT. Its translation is CASGLGAGSTDTQYF.

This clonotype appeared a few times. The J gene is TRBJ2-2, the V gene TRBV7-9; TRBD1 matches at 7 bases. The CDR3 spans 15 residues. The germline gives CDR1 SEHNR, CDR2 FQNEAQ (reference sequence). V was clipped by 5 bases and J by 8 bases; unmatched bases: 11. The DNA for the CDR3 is TGTGCCAGCAGCCACCGAGACAGGGATCAGGGGGAGCTGTTTTTT. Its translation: CASSHRDRDQGELFF.

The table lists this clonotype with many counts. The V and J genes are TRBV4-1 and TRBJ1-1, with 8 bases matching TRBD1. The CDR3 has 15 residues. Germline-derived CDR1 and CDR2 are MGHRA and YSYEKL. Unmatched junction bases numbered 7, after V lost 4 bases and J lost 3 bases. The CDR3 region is CASSLRQGQHTEAFF. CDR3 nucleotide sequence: TGCGCCAGCAGCCTGCGACAGGGGCAGCACACTGAAGCTTTCTTT.

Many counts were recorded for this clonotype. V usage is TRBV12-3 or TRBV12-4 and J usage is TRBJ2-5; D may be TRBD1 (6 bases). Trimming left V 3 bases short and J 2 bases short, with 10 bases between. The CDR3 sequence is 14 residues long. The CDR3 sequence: CASSFPGAQETQYF. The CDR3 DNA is TGTGCCAGCAGTTTCCCAGGGGCTCAAGAGACCCAGTACTTC.

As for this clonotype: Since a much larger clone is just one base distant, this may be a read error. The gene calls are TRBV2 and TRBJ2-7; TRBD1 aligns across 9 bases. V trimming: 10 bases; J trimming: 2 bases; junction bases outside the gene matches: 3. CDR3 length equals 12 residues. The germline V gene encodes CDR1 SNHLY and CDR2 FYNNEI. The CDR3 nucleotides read TGTGCCACTGGACAGGGGCCCTACGAGCAGTACTTC. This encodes CATGQGPYEQYF.

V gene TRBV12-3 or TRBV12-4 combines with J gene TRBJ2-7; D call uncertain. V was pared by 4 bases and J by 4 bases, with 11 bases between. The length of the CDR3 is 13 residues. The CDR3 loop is CASSYAPGYEQYF. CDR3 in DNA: TGTGCCAGCAGTTATGCTCCGGGTTACGAGCAGTACTTC.

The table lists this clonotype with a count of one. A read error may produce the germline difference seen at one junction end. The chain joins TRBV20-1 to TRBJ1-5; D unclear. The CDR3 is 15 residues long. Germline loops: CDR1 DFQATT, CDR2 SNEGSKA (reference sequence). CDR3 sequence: CRARSAPLLPPPQPF. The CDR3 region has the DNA TGCCGTGCTCGCTCGGCCCCTCTCCTCCCTCCGCCCCAGCCTTTT.

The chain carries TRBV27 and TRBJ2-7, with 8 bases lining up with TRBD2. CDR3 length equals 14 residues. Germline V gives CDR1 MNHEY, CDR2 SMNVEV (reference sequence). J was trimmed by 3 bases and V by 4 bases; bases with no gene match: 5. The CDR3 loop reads CASSSAGVDYEQYF. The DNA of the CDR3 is TGTGCCAGCAGTTCAGCGGGGGTGGACTACGAGCAGTACTTC.

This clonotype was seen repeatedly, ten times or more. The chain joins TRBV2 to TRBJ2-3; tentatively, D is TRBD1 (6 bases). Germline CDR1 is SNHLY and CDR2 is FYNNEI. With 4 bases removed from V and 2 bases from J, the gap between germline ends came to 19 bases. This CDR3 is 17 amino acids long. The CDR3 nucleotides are TGTGCCAGCAGTGCTAATTACAGGGTTACTATCACAGATACGCAGTATTTT. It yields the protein CASSANYRVTITDTQYF.

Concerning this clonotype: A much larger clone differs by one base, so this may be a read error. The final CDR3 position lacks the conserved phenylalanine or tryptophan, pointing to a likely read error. CDR3 sequence (DNA): TGTGCCAGCAGCCAAGAGGGGGTAGGGTTTGAGACCCAGTACTCC. It specifies CASSQEGVGFETQYS. The genes are TRBV3-1 and TRBJ2-5; either TRBD1 or TRBD2 may fit D (5 bases each). Looked up from germline, CDR1 is LGHDT and CDR2 is YNNKEL (reference sequence). Trimming pared 0 bases from V and 5 bases from J, leaving 13 bases between. The CDR3 covers 15 residues.

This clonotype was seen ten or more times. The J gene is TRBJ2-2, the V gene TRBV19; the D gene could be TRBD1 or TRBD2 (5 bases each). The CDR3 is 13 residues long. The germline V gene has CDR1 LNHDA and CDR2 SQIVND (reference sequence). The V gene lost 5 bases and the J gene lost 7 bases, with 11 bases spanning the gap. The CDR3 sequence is CASSEGTVGELFF. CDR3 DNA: TGTGCCAGTAGTGAAGGGACGGTCGGGGAGCTGTTTTTT. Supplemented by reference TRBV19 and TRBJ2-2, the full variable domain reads DGGITQSPKYLFRKEGQNVTLSCEQNLNHDAMYWYRQDPGQGLRLIYYSQIVNDFQKGDIAEGYSVSREKKESFPLTVTSAQKNPTAFYLCASSEGTVGELFFGEGSRLTVL.

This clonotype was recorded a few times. CDR3 in DNA: TGTGCCAGCAGCGACGGCTGGGGCTCCTACGAGCAGTACTTC. Protein product: CASSDGWGSYEQYF. V is TRBV11-2 and J is TRBJ2-7; D unresolved. CDR1 and CDR2 (germline): SGHAT, FQNNGV. V lost 5 bases and J lost 0, with 11 bases in between. The CDR3 contains 14 residues.

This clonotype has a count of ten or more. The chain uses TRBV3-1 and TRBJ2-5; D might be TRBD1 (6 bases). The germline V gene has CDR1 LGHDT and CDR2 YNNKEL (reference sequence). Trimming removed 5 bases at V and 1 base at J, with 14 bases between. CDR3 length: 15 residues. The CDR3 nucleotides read TGTGCCAGCAGCGAGAGAAGGACAGCCCAAGAGACCCAGTACTTC. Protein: CASSERRTAQETQYF.

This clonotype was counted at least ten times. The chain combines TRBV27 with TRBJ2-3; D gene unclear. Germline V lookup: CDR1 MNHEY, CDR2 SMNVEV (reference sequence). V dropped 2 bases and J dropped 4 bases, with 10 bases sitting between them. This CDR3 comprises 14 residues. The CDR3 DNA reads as TGTGCCAGCAGTTTAATGGATGGACCAGATACGCAGTATTTT. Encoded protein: CASSLMDGPDTQYF.